The entry below describes one T cell receptor (beta chain). These data originate in a study of T cells after yellow fever vaccination. A process of 5'RACE template switching, which added a universal primer site and UMIs, was used to make TCR cDNA. One entry per CDR3 protein results from TCRdb running MiXCR on the 5' RACE reads. Counted here are 450,000 to 600,000 distinct CDR3 sequences, roughly a sixth occurring once; the ten biggest clones make up 17%. V lost 3 bases to trimming and J lost 5 bases; unmatched junction nucleotides: 4. Germline values: CDR1 PRHDT, CDR2 FYEKMQ (reference sequence). The CDR3 runs to 14 residues.

This clonotype was sampled from a man younger than 30 who received the YFV17D yellow fever vaccine. Here the sequenced sample was PBMCs, taken 4 to 5 days after the first yellow fever vaccination. This rearrangement joins TRBV13 to TRBJ2-7, with 10 bases aligning to TRBD2. For the CDR3, the DNA is TGTGCCAGCAGCTTCGGACTAGCGGTCCACGAGCAGTACTTC. The encoded protein is CASSFGLAVHEQYF.